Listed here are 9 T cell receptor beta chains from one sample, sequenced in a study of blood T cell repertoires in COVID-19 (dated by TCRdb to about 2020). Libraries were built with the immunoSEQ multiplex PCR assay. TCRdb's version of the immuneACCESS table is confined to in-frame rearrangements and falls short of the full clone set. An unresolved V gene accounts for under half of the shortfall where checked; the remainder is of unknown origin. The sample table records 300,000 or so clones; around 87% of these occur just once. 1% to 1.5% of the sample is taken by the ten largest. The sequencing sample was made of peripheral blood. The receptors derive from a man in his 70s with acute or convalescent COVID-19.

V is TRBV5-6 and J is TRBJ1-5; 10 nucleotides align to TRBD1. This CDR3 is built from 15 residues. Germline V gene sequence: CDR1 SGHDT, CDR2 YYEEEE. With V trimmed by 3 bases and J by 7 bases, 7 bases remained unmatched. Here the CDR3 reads CASSWAGTGDQPQHF. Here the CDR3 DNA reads TGTGCCAGCAGCTGGGCTGGGACAGGGGACCAGCCCCAGCATTTT.

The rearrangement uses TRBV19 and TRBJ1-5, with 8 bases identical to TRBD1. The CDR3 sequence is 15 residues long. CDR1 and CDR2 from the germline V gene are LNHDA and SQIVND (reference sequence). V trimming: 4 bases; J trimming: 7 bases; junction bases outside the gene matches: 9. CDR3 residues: CASSTGTGNSQPQHF. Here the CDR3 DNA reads TGTGCCAGTAGTACAGGGACAGGAAATAGCCAGCCCCAGCATTTT.

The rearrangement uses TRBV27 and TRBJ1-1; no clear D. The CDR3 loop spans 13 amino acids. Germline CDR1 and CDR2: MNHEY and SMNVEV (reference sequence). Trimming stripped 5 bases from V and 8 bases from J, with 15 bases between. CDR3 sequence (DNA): TGTGCCAGCAGTCCGAGGCCGGTGATGGAAGCTTTCTTT. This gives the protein CASSPRPVMEAFF.

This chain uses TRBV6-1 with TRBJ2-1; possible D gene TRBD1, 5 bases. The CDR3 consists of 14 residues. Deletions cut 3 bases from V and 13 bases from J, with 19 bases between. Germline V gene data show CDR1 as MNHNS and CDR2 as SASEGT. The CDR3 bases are TGTGCCAGCAGTGAGGGCAGGGCCCCCCCTCCACAGTTCTTC. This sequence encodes CASSEGRAPPPQFF.

CDR3 in amino acids: CASKSGGAGNEQFF. For the CDR3, the DNA is TGTGCCAGCAAAAGCGGGGGGGCGGGCAATGAGCAGTTCTTC. V gene TRBV5-4 combines with J gene TRBJ2-1; TRBD2 aligns across 10 bases. This CDR3 comprises 14 residues. Germline CDR1 reads SGHNT; CDR2 reads YYREEE (reference sequence). With 6 bases clipped from V and 6 bases from J, the junction kept 6 bases outside the gene matches.

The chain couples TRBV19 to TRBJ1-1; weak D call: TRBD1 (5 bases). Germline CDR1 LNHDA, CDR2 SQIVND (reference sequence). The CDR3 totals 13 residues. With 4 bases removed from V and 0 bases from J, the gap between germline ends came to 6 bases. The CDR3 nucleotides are TGTGCCAGTAGTAAGGGGATGAACACTGAAGCTTTCTTT. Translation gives CASSKGMNTEAFF.

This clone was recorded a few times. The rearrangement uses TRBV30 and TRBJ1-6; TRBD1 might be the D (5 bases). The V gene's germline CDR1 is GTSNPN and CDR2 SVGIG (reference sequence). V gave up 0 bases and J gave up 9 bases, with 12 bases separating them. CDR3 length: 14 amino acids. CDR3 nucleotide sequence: TGTGCCTGGAGTGTAATGGGGGGAACTTCACCCCTCCACTTT. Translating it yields CAWSVMGGTSPLHF.

Written as DNA, the CDR3 is TGTGCCAGCAGTTGGCAGCGAGGGCTGGGCAATCAGCCCCAGCATTTT. It is translated as CASSWQRGLGNQPQHF. The rearrangement links TRBV28 to TRBJ1-5, with D uncertain. The CDR3 length is 16 residues. Looked up from germline, CDR1 is MDHEN and CDR2 is SYDVKM. V lost 4 bases and J lost 2, with 15 bases in between.

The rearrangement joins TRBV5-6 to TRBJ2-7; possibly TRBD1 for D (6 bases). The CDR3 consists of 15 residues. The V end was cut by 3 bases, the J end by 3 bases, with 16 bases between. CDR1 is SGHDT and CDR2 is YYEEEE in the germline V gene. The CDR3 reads CASSSWTEFFYEQYF. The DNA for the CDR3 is TGTGCCAGCAGCTCCTGGACAGAATTTTTCTACGAGCAGTACTTC.